This TCR beta chain stems from a study of immune evolution from preneoplasia to lung adenocarcinoma (dated by TCRdb to the early 2020s). About the study as a whole: HLA loss of heterozygosity was seen in approximately 6.7%, 15% and 36% of AIS, MIA and ADC lesions, and in no AAH lesions. Resected precursor lesions (AAH, AIS, MIA) and invasive adenocarcinomas were compared against paired morphologically normal lung tissue. POLYSOLVER was used to infer Class I HLA alleles from exome data, and LOHHLA was used to detect allele-specific HLA loss. According to the study, about 110 samples went through TCR sequencing. Immune contexture across lung adenocarcinoma precursors and invasive adenocarcinoma was profiled using immune gene expression, TCR sequencing and multiplex immunofluorescence. The overall cohort was made up of more than 40 patients with pulmonary nodules who had surgical resection. The immune data were combined with whole exome sequencing and methylation data from the same cohort of nodules. The TCR sequencing data were obtained from more than 45 patients. Sample size was based on specimen availability rather than a prior power calculation.

In the case of this clone: Its antigen remains undetermined. Within one base of it there is no much larger clone, and no base qualities were kept.

From cysteine to phenylalanine, the CDR3 is 13 amino acids long. The CDR3 DNA has 39 bases and is translated from base 1. CDR1 and CDR2 (SQVTM, ANQGSEA) derive from the germline V gene. Trimming takes 7 bases off V and 2 bases off J; junction bases not matched to a gene: 7. Using the immunoSEQ hsTCRbeta Kit, TCR beta CDR3 regions were sequenced from DNA. The study's own analysis went as follows. TCR sequencing data were analysed with the ImmunoSEQ Analyzer. T cell clonality was defined as 1 minus Pielou's evenness, calculated on productive rearrangements. The inverse Simpson index, applied to productive templates, was used to measure T cell diversity. T cell density was defined as TCR beta template counts normalized to usable DNA, with usable DNA estimated by amplification and sequencing of housekeeping genes. Two-sided Kruskal-Wallis tests were used to compare TCR metrics across histologic stages. TCRdb holds this immuneACCESS table with in-frame rearrangements only. Some clones are missing; in checked studies, unresolved V genes explain under half, and the rest has no known cause. D and trimming were read from the DNA, whereas the V and J calls and clone size are those reported in that table. This sample has 5,500 to 8,000 clones in its table, and over 60% of those were observed once. The ten top clones hold 6% to 8% of the sample.

The patients had resection in Japan or China between 2014 and 2017. Two lung cancer pathologists independently reviewed H&E slides to confirm the histologic diagnosis of every case. To enrich premalignant or tumor cells for nucleic acid extraction, macro-dissection was performed after pathologic assessment. The AllPrep DNA/RNA FFPE Kit was used to isolate DNA from FFPE tissue. What the work shows at the level of the full study, not this receptor alone: Clonality was highest in normal lung, while later-stage lesions appeared to have lower clonality but higher T cell density and diversity. The highest top T cell clone frequencies were observed in normal lung, and a progressive decrease in top T cell clone frequencies appeared to occur from AAH through AIS, MIA and invasive adenocarcinoma. Findings were based on association rather than direct causation; larger cohorts with long-term follow-up and longitudinal biopsies were deemed needed. Because all patients came from Japan and China, whether the findings apply to Western populations was uncertain. Compared with EGFR-mutant or double wild-type lesions, KRAS-mutant nodules had the highest T cell clonality.

This sequence uses TRBV29-1 and TRBJ1-2, and 7 bases in between align with TRBD1. Material for sequencing was FFPE lung adenocarcinoma in situ tissue. What the cell subset or site label conveys for this sample: preinvasive adenocarcinoma in situ (AIS). This receptor was taken from a person aged 60-80 years with lung adenocarcinoma. The nucleotide sequence is TGCAGCGCCAGGGACAGTTTGAACTATGGCTACACCTTC. It translates to CSARDSLNYGYTF. The full variable domain, with segments outside the CDR3 supplied by the reference TRBV29-1 and TRBJ1-2 proteins, appears as SAVISQKPSRDICQRGTSLTIQCQVDSQVTMMFWYRQQPGQSLTLIATANQGSEATYESGFVIDKFPISRPNLTFSTLTVSNMSPEDSSIYLCSARDSLNYGYTFGSGTRLTVV.